This is a list of T cell receptor beta chains from one sample in a study of shared clonotypes between healthy human individuals. Using immunoSEQ multiplex PCR, the repertoire was profiled, and TCRdb retains in-frame clones only, with some absent. The table records millions of clones, 85% to 95% of them present only once. Sample: naive CD8+ T cells sorted from blood. These receptors all come from a man younger than 35 in good health. Each CDR3 is given with its conserved first and last residue. Each record gives: D gene, V gene, clone size, J gene, CDR3 protein, CDR3 DNA. A D gene is named only where the DNA matches it firmly. Rows may omit the clone size; those that give it use once, few, many or a size class.

d_gene: TRBD1
v_gene: TRBV6-4
abundance: -
j_gene: TRBJ1-5
CDR3aa: CASSETGTTQPQHF
CDR3nt: TGTGCCAGCAGTGAGACAGGGACCACGCAGCCCCAGCATTTT

d_gene: TRBD2
v_gene: TRBV4-1
abundance: -
j_gene: TRBJ2-2
CDR3aa: CASSPLAGEGSGELFF
CDR3nt: TGCGCCAGCAGCCCCTTAGCGGGAGAGGGGTCCGGGGAGCTGTTTTTT

d_gene: TRBD2
v_gene: TRBV27
abundance: -
j_gene: TRBJ2-5
CDR3aa: CASSSVRVAGVGETQYF
CDR3nt: TGTGCCAGCAGTTCAGTCAGGGTAGCGGGAGTTGGGGAGACCCAGTACTTC

d_gene: -
v_gene: TRBV4-3
abundance: -
j_gene: TRBJ1-2
CDR3aa: CASSQDGGAAYGYTF
CDR3nt: TGCGCCAGCAGCCAAGATGGGGGGGCCGCATATGGCTACACCTTC

d_gene: TRBD1
v_gene: TRBV5-7
abundance: -
j_gene: TRBJ2-7
CDR3aa: CASSSGTGNLEQYF
CDR3nt: TGTGCCAGCAGCTCTGGGACAGGGAATCTCGAGCAGTACTTC

d_gene: TRBD1
v_gene: TRBV19
abundance: -
j_gene: TRBJ2-7
CDR3aa: CASSKDRDTYEQYF
CDR3nt: TGTGCCAGTAGTAAAGACAGGGATACCTACGAGCAGTACTTC

d_gene: TRBD2
v_gene: TRBV9
abundance: once
j_gene: TRBJ2-1
CDR3aa: CASSVATGLAGSWQFF
CDR3nt: TGTGCCAGCAGCGTAGCTACGGGACTAGCGGGGAGTTGGCAGTTCTTC

d_gene: -
v_gene: TRBV5-1
abundance: -
j_gene: TRBJ2-1
CDR3aa: CASSVTGNEQFF
CDR3nt: TGCGCCAGCAGCGTCACTGGCAATGAGCAGTTCTTC

d_gene: -
v_gene: TRBV11-2
abundance: -
j_gene: TRBJ2-3
CDR3aa: CASSLGFLGSTDTQYF
CDR3nt: TGTGCCAGCAGCTTAGGTTTCTTGGGCAGCACAGATACGCAGTATTTT

d_gene: -
v_gene: TRBV7-9
abundance: -
j_gene: TRBJ1-1
CDR3aa: CASSLASGWDTEAFF
CDR3nt: TGTGCCAGCAGCTTAGCGTCCGGGTGGGACACTGAAGCTTTCTTT

d_gene: -
v_gene: TRBV30
abundance: -
j_gene: TRBJ2-1
CDR3aa: CAWWRGVDEQFF
CDR3nt: TGTGCCTGGTGGAGGGGAGTCGATGAGCAGTTCTTC

d_gene: TRBD1
v_gene: TRBV29-1
abundance: -
j_gene: TRBJ2-3
CDR3aa: CSGGQGATTDTQYF
CDR3nt: TGCAGCGGGGGACAGGGGGCTACGACAGATACGCAGTATTTT

d_gene: TRBD1
v_gene: TRBV6-6
abundance: -
j_gene: TRBJ1-1
CDR3aa: CASRGGGLGNTEAFF
CDR3nt: TGTGCCAGCAGAGGAGGGGGCCTTGGGAACACTGAAGCTTTCTTT

d_gene: -
v_gene: TRBV7-9
abundance: -
j_gene: TRBJ2-7
CDR3aa: CASSLVDRAYEQYF
CDR3nt: TGTGCCAGCAGCTTAGTCGACAGAGCCTACGAGCAGTACTTC

d_gene: -
v_gene: TRBV6-1
abundance: -
j_gene: TRBJ1-3
CDR3aa: CASSEPGEGTGNTIYF
CDR3nt: TGTGCCAGCAGTGAACCCGGTGAGGGAACCGGAAACACCATATATTTT

d_gene: -
v_gene: TRBV27
abundance: -
j_gene: TRBJ1-1
CDR3aa: CASSLYQVNTEAFF
CDR3nt: TGTGCCAGCAGTTTATATCAAGTAAACACTGAAGCTTTCTTT

d_gene: -
v_gene: TRBV10-3
abundance: -
j_gene: TRBJ2-7
CDR3aa: CAISEGGSYEQYF
CDR3nt: TGTGCCATCAGTGAGGGCGGCTCCTACGAGCAGTACTTC

d_gene: -
v_gene: TRBV7-8
abundance: -
j_gene: TRBJ2-7
CDR3aa: CASSLTDYEQYF
CDR3nt: TGTGCCAGCAGCTTAACAGACTACGAGCAGTACTTC

d_gene: -
v_gene: TRBV6-5
abundance: -
j_gene: TRBJ2-2
CDR3aa: CASTGRVTGELFF
CDR3nt: TGTGCCAGCACCGGAAGGGTCACCGGGGAGCTGTTTTTT

d_gene: -
v_gene: TRBV13
abundance: -
j_gene: TRBJ2-7
CDR3aa: CASSLPDSNPQQYF
CDR3nt: TGTGCCAGCAGTCTCCCGGACTCCAATCCACAGCAGTACTTC

d_gene: TRBD2
v_gene: TRBV27
abundance: few
j_gene: TRBJ2-3
CDR3aa: CASSLVGTSGSDTQYF
CDR3nt: TGTGCCAGCAGTTTAGTAGGGACTAGCGGGAGTGATACGCAGTATTTT

d_gene: -
v_gene: TRBV2
abundance: -
j_gene: TRBJ1-1
CDR3aa: CASSGARGGDPEAFF
CDR3nt: TGTGCCAGCAGTGGAGCGAGGGGGGGGGACCCTGAAGCTTTCTTT

d_gene: TRBD2
v_gene: TRBV6-1
abundance: -
j_gene: TRBJ2-4
CDR3aa: CASSELAASGRGVYF
CDR3nt: TGTGCCAGCAGTGAATTGGCGGCTAGCGGGAGGGGCGTTTACTTC

d_gene: -
v_gene: TRBV9
abundance: -
j_gene: TRBJ2-2
CDR3aa: CASSVPSTGELFF
CDR3nt: TGTGCCAGCAGCGTACCGAGCACCGGGGAGCTGTTTTTT

d_gene: TRBD1
v_gene: TRBV9
abundance: -
j_gene: TRBJ2-2
CDR3aa: CASSAGQGTGELFF
CDR3nt: TGTGCCAGCAGCGCCGGACAGGGTACCGGGGAGCTGTTTTTT

d_gene: -
v_gene: TRBV29-1
abundance: -
j_gene: TRBJ1-1
CDR3aa: CSVDRGMNTEAFF
CDR3nt: TGCAGCGTAGACCGGGGGATGAACACTGAAGCTTTCTTT

d_gene: -
v_gene: TRBV6-5
abundance: -
j_gene: TRBJ1-6
CDR3aa: CASSYQGGDSPLHF
CDR3nt: TGTGCCAGCAGTTACCAGGGAGGGGATTCACCCCTCCACTTT

d_gene: TRBD2
v_gene: TRBV27
abundance: -
j_gene: TRBJ2-1
CDR3aa: CASSHKTSGGAAEQFF
CDR3nt: TGTGCCAGCAGTCATAAAACTAGCGGGGGGGCCGCTGAGCAGTTCTTC

d_gene: -
v_gene: TRBV9
abundance: -
j_gene: TRBJ2-7
CDR3aa: CASSVGGGAEQYF
CDR3nt: TGTGCCAGCAGCGTAGGGGGGGGCGCCGAGCAGTACTTC

d_gene: -
v_gene: TRBV10-2
abundance: once
j_gene: TRBJ1-1
CDR3aa: CASGGPKGTEAFF
CDR3nt: TGCGCCAGCGGGGGGCCTAAGGGCACTGAAGCTTTCTTT

d_gene: -
v_gene: TRBV2
abundance: -
j_gene: TRBJ2-7
CDR3aa: CASSEFTGGSYEQYF
CDR3nt: TGTGCCAGCAGTGAATTCACAGGCGGCTCCTACGAGCAGTACTTC

d_gene: TRBD1
v_gene: TRBV4-1
abundance: -
j_gene: TRBJ2-5
CDR3aa: CASRGTGAETQYF
CDR3nt: TGCGCCAGCAGAGGGACAGGGGCGGAGACCCAGTACTTC

d_gene: -
v_gene: TRBV9
abundance: -
j_gene: TRBJ1-2
CDR3aa: CASSVGRPLPGYTF
CDR3nt: TGTGCCAGCAGCGTAGGGCGGCCCCTCCCTGGCTACACCTTC

d_gene: -
v_gene: TRBV4-1
abundance: -
j_gene: TRBJ2-2
CDR3aa: CASSPQENTGELFF
CDR3nt: TGCGCCAGCAGCCCGCAGGAGAACACCGGGGAGCTGTTTTTT

d_gene: -
v_gene: TRBV7-8
abundance: -
j_gene: TRBJ1-1
CDR3aa: CASSLTVYEAFF
CDR3nt: TGTGCCAGCAGCTTAACGGTTTATGAAGCTTTCTTT

d_gene: TRBD2
v_gene: TRBV7-9
abundance: -
j_gene: TRBJ2-5
CDR3aa: CASSTGTRFSPETQYF
CDR3nt: TGTGCCAGCAGCACCGGGACTAGGTTTTCCCCAGAGACCCAGTACTTC

d_gene: TRBD2
v_gene: TRBV10-1
abundance: -
j_gene: TRBJ2-1
CDR3aa: CASSRLAGNEQFF
CDR3nt: TGCGCCAGCAGCAGACTAGCGGGGAATGAGCAGTTCTTC